The 28 T cell receptor beta chains listed next were all sequenced from one sample in a study of memory CD4+ T cells and cytomegalovirus serostatus. Data came from immunoSEQ multiplex PCR; TCRdb stores just in-frame clones and leaves some out. The data contain around 60,000 clones, roughly three quarters of them singletons. Single viable CD3+CD4+CD8-CD45RO+ cells were sorted as the memory CD4+ T cells. The sample consisted of memory CD4+ T cells from blood. These receptors were collected from an adult in good health and CMV-seronegative.

The rearrangement uses TRBV5-1 and TRBJ1-1; 10 bases fit TRBD1. Germline V lookup: CDR1 SGHRS, CDR2 YFSETQ. After removal of 4 bases from V and 2 bases from J, the junction contained 5 bases not matched to a gene. This CDR3 has 15 amino acids. CDR3 nucleotide sequence: TGCGCCAGCAGCCGAGACAGGGGGCCTAACACTGAAGCTTTCTTT. This gives the protein CASSRDRGPNTEAFF.

This chain links TRBV6-5 with TRBJ2-3; no clear D. The V gene's germline CDR1 is MNHEY and CDR2 SVGAGI. CDR3 size: 15 residues. Trimming stripped 0 bases from V and 5 bases from J, with 12 bases between. CDR3 sequence (DNA): TGTGCCAGCAGTTACTCTCGGTCGGTGGTAGATACGCAGTATTTT. It is translated as CASSYSRSVVDTQYF.

CDR3 nucleotide sequence: TGTGCCAGCAGTGGAGGGGCCTTGAACACTGAAGCTTTCTTT. Amino acid sequence: CASSGGALNTEAFF. The chain has TRBV25-1 and TRBJ1-1, with D perhaps matching TRBD1 (5 bases). V was clipped by 4 bases and J by 0 bases, with 9 bases between them. CDR3 size: 14 residues. Germline assignment: CDR1 MGHDK and CDR2 SYGVNS.

The rearrangement links TRBV5-1 to TRBJ2-7; 15 bases line up with TRBD2. CDR3 length: 17 amino acids. V trimming: 0 bases; J trimming: 4 bases; junction bases outside the gene matches: 5. Germline assignment: CDR1 SGHRS and CDR2 YFSETQ. CDR3 sequence reads: CASSLGAGTSGRYEQYF. The CDR3 region has the DNA TGCGCCAGCAGCTTGGGGGCTGGGACTAGCGGGAGGTACGAGCAGTACTTC.

This clone has just one count. The germline gene is not matched at one end of the junction; a read error may be the cause. This chain uses TRBV6-5 with TRBJ1-1; 8 bases fit TRBD1. Germline values: CDR1 MNHEY, CDR2 SVGAGI. The CDR3 spans 14 residues. This CDR3 reads CASSLNGRTGWVLF. Written as DNA, the CDR3 is TGTGCCAGCAGCCTAAACGGGCGGACAGGGTGGGTTCTCTTT.

The chain carries TRBV5-1 and TRBJ2-7; TRBD2 matches 13 bases. Germline V gene data show CDR1 as SGHRS and CDR2 as YFSETQ. J gave up 4 bases and V 4 bases, and 2 bases lay outside the gene matches. This CDR3 is 14 amino acids long. Here the CDR3 reads CASSRTSGSYEQYF. In DNA form, the CDR3 reads TGCGCCAGCAGCAGGACTAGCGGGAGTTACGAGCAGTACTTC.

This rearrangement joins TRBV18 to TRBJ1-4, with D possibly TRBD1 on 6 matching bases. The CDR3 loop spans 15 amino acids. V gave up 0 bases and J gave up 2 bases, with 7 bases separating them. Germline CDR1 is KGHSH and CDR2 is LQKENI. The CDR3 protein is CASSPPGATNEKLFF. The CDR3 DNA is TGTGCCAGCTCACCACCGGGGGCGACTAATGAAAAACTGTTTTTT.

The chain joins TRBV2 to TRBJ2-2; the D is unclear. Looked up from germline, CDR1 is SNHLY and CDR2 is FYNNEI. Trimming cost V 0 bases and J 4 bases, with 6 bases left between them. This CDR3 spans 14 amino acids. DNA for the CDR3: TGTGCCAGCAGTGAAGCTCTCAGCACCGGGGAGCTGTTTTTT. Its protein product is CASSEALSTGELFF.

As to this clone: The junction and the germline gene differ at one end; a read error may be behind it. The gene calls are TRBV28 and TRBJ2-2; TRBD2 matches at 7 bases. The CDR3 totals 11 residues. Looked up from germline, CDR1 is MDHEN and CDR2 is SYDVKM. CDR3 loop: CASSRRGGLFF. The CDR3 DNA follows: TGTGCCAGCAGCCGTCGCGGGGGGCTGTTTTTT. The whole variable domain, remainder taken from reference TRBV28 and TRBJ2-2, is DVKVTQSSRYLVKRTGEKVFLECVQDMDHENMFWYRQDPGLGLRLIYFSYDVKMKEKGDIPEGYSVSREKKERFSLILESASTNQTSMYLCASSRRGGLFFGEGSRLTVL.

A single count supports this clone. The chain links TRBV19 to TRBJ1-2; a possible D gene is TRBD1 (5 bases). V lost 5 bases and J lost 2, with 12 bases in between. This CDR3 spans 14 amino acids. Germline V gene lookup returns CDR1 LNHDA and CDR2 SQIVND (reference sequence). The CDR3 DNA reads TGTGCCAGTAGTCCGGGACCCAGGAACTATGGCTACACCTTC. It is translated as CASSPGPRNYGYTF.

The CDR3 bases are TGTGCCAGCAGCCGATGGGGACAGGAAGAGACCCAGTACTTC. This translates into CASSRWGQEETQYF. The V gene is TRBV25-1, the J gene TRBJ2-5; 8 bases align to TRBD1. Germline CDR1 is MGHDK and CDR2 is SYGVNS. Trimming removed 6 bases from V and 3 bases from J; junction bases left unmatched: 6. The CDR3 length is 14 residues.

The chain couples TRBV4-1 to TRBJ2-7; 10 bases match TRBD1. Unmatched junction bases numbered 2, after V lost 1 base and J lost 2 bases. In germline, CDR1 is MGHRA, CDR2 YSYEKL. This CDR3 has 15 residues. Here the CDR3 DNA reads TGCGCCAGCAGCCAAGGGACAGGGGGTACCTACGAGCAGTACTTC. Translating it yields CASSQGTGGTYEQYF.

This sequence joins TRBV28 and TRBJ2-4, with TRBD1 as a possible D gene (5 bases). CDR3 length: 14 amino acids. V shed 8 bases and J shed 0 bases, with 11 bases lying between them. Germline V lookup: CDR1 MDHEN, CDR2 SYDVKM. CDR3 in amino acids: CASRQNLAKNIQYF. The CDR3 coding sequence is TGTGCCAGCCGACAGAATTTAGCCAAAAACATTCAGTACTTC.

The chain has TRBV11-2 and TRBJ1-2; 8 bases are a match to TRBD1. Trimming at V came to 2 bases and at J to 8 bases, leaving 10 bases not matched to a gene. CDR3 length equals 15 residues. The germline V gene encodes CDR1 SGHAT and CDR2 FQNNGV. CDR3 amino acids: CASSLMGTGPFGYTF. The CDR3, as DNA: TGTGCCAGCAGCTTAATGGGGACAGGCCCCTTCGGCTACACCTTC.

V usage is TRBV5-1 and J usage is TRBJ2-2; the D gene could be TRBD1 or TRBD2 (5 bases each). Germline V gene data show CDR1 as SGHRS and CDR2 as YFSETQ. V lost 5 bases and J 0 bases, leaving 14 bases between the germline ends. The CDR3 contains 16 residues. CDR3 sequence (DNA): TGCGCCAGCAGTCCGGGGTGGGGGTCGAACACCGGGGAGCTGTTTTTT. It yields the protein CASSPGWGSNTGELFF.

V usage is TRBV9 and J usage is TRBJ2-1; 8 bases line up with TRBD2. The CDR3 is 17 residues long. V was clipped by 4 bases and J by 5 bases; unmatched bases: 14. Germline V gene sequence: CDR1 SGDLS, CDR2 YYNGEE. The CDR3 protein is CASSPRGGRDRHNEQFF. The CDR3 nucleotides read TGTGCCAGCAGCCCCCGGGGGGGGAGGGACCGTCACAATGAGCAGTTCTTC.

The chain couples TRBV28 to TRBJ2-7; D possibly corresponds to TRBD2 (5 bases). Germline V gene sequence: CDR1 MDHEN, CDR2 SYDVKM. V lost 3 bases and J lost 4, with 13 bases in between. The CDR3 spans 14 residues. The CDR3 sequence: CASSLDGSPYEQYF. In DNA, the CDR3 is TGTGCCAGCAGTTTGGATGGGAGTCCGTACGAGCAGTACTTC. The full variable domain, completed using reference TRBV28 and TRBJ2-7, is DVKVTQSSRYLVKRTGEKVFLECVQDMDHENMFWYRQDPGLGLRLIYFSYDVKMKEKGDIPEGYSVSREKKERFSLILESASTNQTSMYLCASSLDGSPYEQYFGPGTRLTVT.

This chain links TRBV28 with TRBJ2-1; a weak D match, TRBD2 (6 bases). The germline CDR1 and CDR2 sequences are MDHEN and SYDVKM. There are 15 residues in the CDR3. V lost 2 bases to trimming and J lost 0 bases, with 8 bases between them. CDR3 sequence reads: CASSLPGGSYNEQFF. The CDR3 DNA reads TGTGCCAGCAGTTTACCCGGGGGCTCCTACAATGAGCAGTTCTTC.

This rearrangement joins TRBV28 to TRBJ2-1; tentative D call: TRBD1 (6 bases). CDR1 MDHEN and CDR2 SYDVKM come from the germline V gene. Trimming removed 6 bases from V and 5 bases from J, with 11 bases in between. CDR3 length: 13 amino acids. The CDR3 sequence: CASRQGLNNEQFF. For the CDR3, the DNA is TGTGCCAGCAGGCAGGGGCTTAACAATGAGCAGTTCTTC.

This chain joins TRBV5-1 and TRBJ2-4; weak D call: TRBD2 (6 bases). This CDR3 is 13 amino acids long. V was clipped by 4 bases and J by 3 bases, with 8 bases between them. Per the germline V gene, CDR1 is SGHRS and CDR2 is YFSETQ. The CDR3 bases are TGCGCCAGCAGCACGGAGGGCAAAAACATTCAGTACTTC. Its protein is CASSTEGKNIQYF. Full variable domain (remainder filled in from reference TRBV5-1 and TRBJ2-4): KAGVTQTPRYLIKTRGQQVTLSCSPISGHRSVSWYQQTPGQGLQFLFEYFSETQRNKGNFPGRFSGRQFSNSRSEMNVSTLELGDSALYLCASSTEGKNIQYFGAGTRLSVL.

CDR3 residues: CSVASVGNTIYF. CDR3 nucleotide sequence: TGCAGCGTTGCGTCAGTTGGAAACACCATATATTTT. The V and J genes are TRBV29-1 and TRBJ1-3; D gene ambiguous. V lost 4 bases to trimming and J lost 3 bases, with 7 bases between them. CDR3 length: 12 residues. Germline lookup yields CDR1 SQVTM and CDR2 ANQGSEA.

V gene TRBV4-1 combines with J gene TRBJ1-4; D ambiguous. V dropped 1 base and J dropped 0 bases, with 6 bases sitting between them. CDR1 is MGHRA, CDR2 YSYEKL, per germline. CDR3 length equals 15 residues. CDR3: CASSQATTTNEKLFF. The CDR3 nucleotides are TGCGCCAGCAGCCAAGCGACAACAACTAATGAAAAACTGTTTTTT.

V usage is TRBV27 and J usage is TRBJ1-4; no firm D call. V lost 4 bases to trimming and J lost 0 bases, with 9 bases between them. The CDR3 totals 15 residues. CDR1 and CDR2 from the germline V gene are MNHEY and SMNVEV (reference sequence). Here the CDR3 DNA reads TGTGCCAGCAGTTGGAGAAGAGCAACTAATGAAAAACTGTTTTTT. Its translation is CASSWRRATNEKLFF.

This clone occurred once. The V call is TRBV5-1, the J call TRBJ2-7; D may correspond to TRBD1 or TRBD2 (5 bases each). V was clipped by 7 bases and J by 5 bases, with 19 bases between them. There are 14 residues in the CDR3. Germline V gene data show CDR1 as SGHRS and CDR2 as YFSETQ. CDR3 sequence reads: CASSVRGEGNEQYF. In nucleotides, the CDR3 is TGCGCCAGCTCGGTCCGAGGGGAAGGAAACGAGCAGTACTTC.

This clone has more than one count but fewer than ten. V usage is TRBV7-3 and J usage is TRBJ1-1; D is possibly TRBD1 (6 bases). The V gene lost 5 bases and the J gene lost 8 bases, with 15 bases spanning the gap. Germline V CDR1 and CDR2: SGHTA, FQGTGA. The CDR3 has 13 residues. The CDR3 sequence is CASSPGQTREAFF. The DNA of the CDR3 is TGTGCCAGCAGCCCCGGACAGACGAGGGAAGCTTTCTTT.

The chain recombines TRBV5-5 with TRBJ1-4; no clear D gene. The germline gives CDR1 SGHKS, CDR2 YYEKEE (reference sequence). V shed 1 base and J shed 7 bases, with 11 bases lying between them. CDR3 length: 14 amino acids. CDR3 in amino acids: CASSLFGAGEKLFF. CDR3 DNA: TGTGCCAGCAGCTTGTTCGGCGCTGGTGAAAAACTGTTTTTT.

This sequence joins TRBV11-1 and TRBJ2-7, with 12 bases that match TRBD2. CDR1 and CDR2 (germline): SGHAT, FQDESV (reference sequence). Trimming removed 6 bases from V and 9 bases from J; junction bases left unmatched: 15. The CDR3 runs to 16 residues. The DNA of the CDR3 is TGTGCCAGCAGTCGGAGACTAGCGGGAGAATCGGGTGGGCAGTACTTC. It specifies CASSRRLAGESGGQYF.

J is TRBJ2-3 and V is TRBV11-2; TRBD2 matches at 12 bases. Germline V gene sequence: CDR1 SGHAT, CDR2 FQNNGV. Trimming took 2 bases from V and 5 from J; bases not matched to a gene: 11. The length of the CDR3 is 18 residues. CDR3 sequence (DNA): TGTGCCAGCAGCTTAAGACTAGCGGGAGAGAGAAAGGGAGATACGCAGTATTTT. It is translated as CASSLRLAGERKGDTQYF.